This is a list of T cell receptor beta chains from one sample in a study of patients and donors after allogeneic stem cell transplantation. In TCRdb, the RT-PCR reads were re-called with MiXCR into one record per CDR3 protein. The sample carries approximately 160,000 distinct CDR3 sequences, approximately 30% recorded once. Sequencing was performed on blood, either unsorted or a sorted T cell fraction (not recorded which). The receptors derive from a human donor who was either an allogeneic HSCT recipient or a stem cell or donor lymphocyte infusion donor (not recorded which). It is not recorded whose cells these are; they may come from a transplant donor. CDR3s include the opening cysteine and the closing phenylalanine or tryptophan. Fields, in order: V gene, CDR3 length, J gene, D gene, clone size, CDR3 DNA, CDR3 protein. A D gene is named only where the DNA matches it firmly. Clone size, where shown, is once, few, many, or a class for clones that have expanded.

V gene: TRBV4-2
CDR3 length: 15
J gene: TRBJ1-2
D gene: TRBD1
clone size: NA
CDR3 DNA: TGTGCCAGCAGCCAAGATCGCCAGGGGGCAATTGGCTACACCTTC
CDR3 protein: CASSQDRQGAIGYTF

V gene: TRBV24-1
CDR3 length: 13
J gene: TRBJ2-1
D gene: NA
clone size: NA
CDR3 DNA: TGTGCCACCAGTGATAGTCTAGACAATGAGCAGTTCTTC
CDR3 protein: CATSDSLDNEQFF

V gene: TRBV10-3
CDR3 length: 14
J gene: TRBJ1-3
D gene: NA
clone size: NA
CDR3 DNA: TGTGCCATCAGCCCACAGGGCTCTGGAAACACCATATATTTT
CDR3 protein: CAISPQGSGNTIYF

V gene: TRBV24-1
CDR3 length: 15
J gene: TRBJ2-3
D gene: NA
clone size: NA
CDR3 DNA: TGTGCCACCAGTGACCCAGGAGTGAGCACAGATACGCAGTATTTT
CDR3 protein: CATSDPGVSTDTQYF

V gene: TRBV29-1
CDR3 length: 12
J gene: TRBJ2-7
D gene: TRBD1
clone size: NA
CDR3 DNA: TGCAGCGCCGGACAGGGGGGTTACGAGCAGTACTTC
CDR3 protein: CSAGQGGYEQYF

V gene: TRBV5-1
CDR3 length: 14
J gene: TRBJ2-5
D gene: NA
clone size: NA
CDR3 DNA: TGCGCCAGCAGCTTGGTTCTAGCCCAAGAGACCCAGTACTTC
CDR3 protein: CASSLVLAQETQYF

V gene: TRBV27
CDR3 length: 13
J gene: TRBJ2-5
D gene: NA
clone size: NA
CDR3 DNA: TGTGCCAGCAGTGATGTCGAAAAACGGACCCAGTACTTC
CDR3 protein: CASSDVEKRTQYF

V gene: TRBV4-2
CDR3 length: 15
J gene: TRBJ2-7
D gene: TRBD1
clone size: NA
CDR3 DNA: TGTGCCAGCAGCCAACAGGACAGGGGGCCTTACGAGCAGTACTTC
CDR3 protein: CASSQQDRGPYEQYF

V gene: TRBV6-1
CDR3 length: 13
J gene: TRBJ2-2
D gene: NA
clone size: NA
CDR3 DNA: TGTGCCACCCCCGGGGGGCCCACCGGGGAGCTGTTTTTT
CDR3 protein: CATPGGPTGELFF

V gene: TRBV6-5
CDR3 length: 14
J gene: TRBJ2-7
D gene: TRBD2
clone size: NA
CDR3 DNA: TGTGCCAGCAGTCTAGCGGGAGGCTCCTACGAGCAGTACTTC
CDR3 protein: CASSLAGGSYEQYF

V gene: TRBV12-3/TRBV12-4
CDR3 length: 15
J gene: TRBJ2-1
D gene: NA
clone size: once
CDR3 DNA: TGTGCCAGCAGTTTTGTGGAGAAAATAGACAATGAGCAGTTCTTC
CDR3 protein: CASSFVEKIDNEQFF

V gene: TRBV9
CDR3 length: 15
J gene: TRBJ1-1
D gene: NA
clone size: many
CDR3 DNA: TGTGCCAGCAGCGTAGAGGGCAGGGGTGGCACTGAAGCTTTCTTT
CDR3 protein: CASSVEGRGGTEAFF

V gene: TRBV24-1
CDR3 length: 10
J gene: TRBJ2-7
D gene: NA
clone size: few
CDR3 DNA: TGTGCCACCTACGCCTACGAGCAGTACTTC
CDR3 protein: CATYAYEQYF

V gene: TRBV28
CDR3 length: 18
J gene: TRBJ2-7
D gene: NA
clone size: few
CDR3 DNA: TGTGCCAGCAGTTTATCGCTAACACTTGAACTGGGCCACTACGAGCAGTACTTC
CDR3 protein: CASSLSLTLELGHYEQYF

V gene: TRBV12-3/TRBV12-4
CDR3 length: 12
J gene: TRBJ2-7
D gene: NA
clone size: NA
CDR3 DNA: TGTGCCAGCAGTTCACAGGTCTACGAGCAGTACTTC
CDR3 protein: CASSSQVYEQYF

V gene: TRBV24-1
CDR3 length: 14
J gene: TRBJ2-7
D gene: NA
clone size: NA
CDR3 DNA: TGTGCCGTACCGGGACGGAAGCCTCGCGGGGAGCAGTACTTC
CDR3 protein: CAVPGRKPRGEQYF

V gene: TRBV5-6
CDR3 length: 15
J gene: TRBJ1-2
D gene: NA
clone size: NA
CDR3 DNA: TGTGCCAGCAGCTTGGGCGACAGGATCTTCTATGGCTACACCTTC
CDR3 protein: CASSLGDRIFYGYTF

V gene: TRBV5-5
CDR3 length: 16
J gene: TRBJ2-1
D gene: NA
clone size: NA
CDR3 DNA: TGTGCCAGCAGCTTGGAAACCGGGAGCTCCTACAATGAGCAGTTCTTC
CDR3 protein: CASSLETGSSYNEQFF

V gene: TRBV6-5
CDR3 length: 15
J gene: TRBJ1-6
D gene: TRBD1
clone size: few
CDR3 DNA: TGTGCCAGCAGCCGCGGGACAGGGACCGCTTCACCCCTCCACTTT
CDR3 protein: CASSRGTGTASPLHF

V gene: TRBV9
CDR3 length: 14
J gene: TRBJ2-1
D gene: NA
clone size: NA
CDR3 DNA: TGTGCCAGCAGCGTACCAGGAGGGGTTAATGAGCAGTTCTTC
CDR3 protein: CASSVPGGVNEQFF

V gene: TRBV6-2/TRBV6-3
CDR3 length: 16
J gene: TRBJ2-6
D gene: NA
clone size: NA
CDR3 DNA: TGTGCCAGCAGAGGACAGCTCCCCTCTGGGGCCAACGTCCTGACTTTC
CDR3 protein: CASRGQLPSGANVLTF

V gene: TRBV4-2
CDR3 length: 13
J gene: TRBJ1-1
D gene: NA
clone size: few
CDR3 DNA: TGTGCCAGCAGCCTGAACCCCCTCACTGAAGCTTTCTTT
CDR3 protein: CASSLNPLTEAFF

V gene: TRBV6-2/TRBV6-3
CDR3 length: 15
J gene: TRBJ2-7
D gene: NA
clone size: NA
CDR3 DNA: TGTGCCAGCAGCCTCAACGACAGTCATTCCTACGAGCAGTACTTC
CDR3 protein: CASSLNDSHSYEQYF

V gene: TRBV18
CDR3 length: 15
J gene: TRBJ2-2
D gene: TRBD1
clone size: NA
CDR3 DNA: TGTGCCAGCTCACCGCAGACAGGGAGTCCCGGGGAGCTGTTTTTT
CDR3 protein: CASSPQTGSPGELFF

V gene: TRBV15
CDR3 length: 11
J gene: TRBJ2-7
D gene: NA
clone size: NA
CDR3 DNA: TGTGCCACCACCAGGTCCTACGAGCAGTACTTC
CDR3 protein: CATTRSYEQYF

V gene: TRBV20-1
CDR3 length: 14
J gene: TRBJ2-4
D gene: NA
clone size: few
CDR3 DNA: TGCAGTGCCGAGGGGGGGATCGCCAAAAACATTCAGTACTTC
CDR3 protein: CSAEGGIAKNIQYF

V gene: TRBV29-1
CDR3 length: 14
J gene: TRBJ1-1
D gene: TRBD1
clone size: NA
CDR3 DNA: TGCAGCGTTTGTGGGACAGTCATGAACACTGAAGCTTTCTTT
CDR3 protein: CSVCGTVMNTEAFF